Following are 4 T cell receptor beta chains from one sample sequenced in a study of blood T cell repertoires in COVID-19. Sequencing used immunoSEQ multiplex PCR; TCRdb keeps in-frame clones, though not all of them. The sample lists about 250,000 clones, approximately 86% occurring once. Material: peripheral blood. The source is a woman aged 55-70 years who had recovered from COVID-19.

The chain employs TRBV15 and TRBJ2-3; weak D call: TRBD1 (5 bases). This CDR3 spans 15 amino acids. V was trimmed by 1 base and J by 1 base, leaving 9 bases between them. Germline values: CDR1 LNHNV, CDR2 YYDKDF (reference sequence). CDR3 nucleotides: TGTGCCACCAGCAGAGGTTTGGGGCGCACAGATACGCAGTATTTT. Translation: CATSRGLGRTDTQYF. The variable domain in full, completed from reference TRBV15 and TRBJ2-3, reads DAMVIQNPRYQVTQFGKPVTLSCSQTLNHNVMYWYQQKSSQAPKLLFHYYDKDFNNEADTPDNFQSRRPNTSFCFLDIRSPGLGDTAMYLCATSRGLGRTDTQYFGPGTRLTVL.

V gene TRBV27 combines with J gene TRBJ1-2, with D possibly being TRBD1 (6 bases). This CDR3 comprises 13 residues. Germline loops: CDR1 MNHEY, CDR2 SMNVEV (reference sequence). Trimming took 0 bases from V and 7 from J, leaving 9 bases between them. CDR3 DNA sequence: TGTGCCAGCAGTTTATCGGGGGCGGGTGGCTACACCTTC. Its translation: CASSLSGAGGYTF.

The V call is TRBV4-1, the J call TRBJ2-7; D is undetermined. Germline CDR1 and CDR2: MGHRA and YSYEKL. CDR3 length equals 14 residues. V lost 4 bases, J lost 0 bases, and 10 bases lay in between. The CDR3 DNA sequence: TGCGCCAGCAGCCGTGCAATCAGCTCCTACGAGCAGTACTTC. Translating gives CASSRAISSYEQYF.

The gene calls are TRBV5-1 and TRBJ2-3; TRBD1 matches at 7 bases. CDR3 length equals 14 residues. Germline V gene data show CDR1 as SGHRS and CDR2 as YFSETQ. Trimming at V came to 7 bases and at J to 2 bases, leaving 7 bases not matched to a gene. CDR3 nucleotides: TGCGCCAGCGCCGCCAGGGGGACCACAGATACGCAGTATTTT. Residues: CASAARGTTDTQYF.